This T cell receptor beta chain was sequenced during a study of OX40 agonist ivuxolimab in advanced cancers. Turning to the study itself: In three patients, partial responses were observed, one with hepatocellular carcinoma and two with cutaneous melanoma.

Here immunoSEQ multiplex PCR was the method, and the copy in TCRdb shows in-frame clones only, minus some. The data contain about 67,000 clones, approximately 90% of them singletons. V shed 2 bases and J shed 4 bases, with 14 bases lying between them. The CDR3 extends over 15 amino acids. Germline CDR1 is MDHEN and CDR2 is SYDVKM. The origin of this receptor is an adult with an advanced solid tumor such as melanoma, head and neck, liver or kidney cancer. The sample here was CD4+ or CD8+ T cells sorted from blood, taken in a trial of the OX40 agonist ivuxolimab. J is TRBJ1-2 and V is TRBV28, with D unclear. The CDR3: CASSLRLPGSYGYTF. The CDR3 nucleotides are TGTGCCAGCAGTTTAAGGCTCCCGGGGTCCTATGGCTACACCTTC.